The 21 T cell receptor beta chains listed next were all sequenced from one sample in a study of T-cell reconstitution after alpha-beta-depleted transplantation in children. The TCRbeta library was prepared with unique molecular identifiers. TCRdb itself ran the PCR reads through MiXCR, one entry per CDR3 protein. The table lists just over 950,000 distinct CDR3 sequences, 25% to 30% of them singletons. The sample was PBMCs, mostly from graft donor cells, taken 360 days after TCRalphabeta/CD19-depleted stem cell transplant. The origin of the receptors is a boy younger than two who had a stem cell transplant for SCID, so the T cells may come from the graft donor.

This clonotype has only a few counts. The rearrangement joins TRBV21-1 to TRBJ2-1; the D call of TRBD1 is as the table states it, not checked on the DNA. TRBV21-1 is flagged as a pseudogene. CDR3 length: 13 amino acids. CDR3 sequence (DNA): TGTGCCAGCAGGCTAAAGGGGGGGCCGGTGGAGCTCTTC. It codes for CASRLKGGPVELF.

This clonotype was picked up many times. The chain combines TRBV7-6 with TRBJ1-1; D call uncertain. The CDR3 consists of 15 residues. The V end was cut by 6 bases, the J end by 1 base, with 15 bases between. The germline V gene has CDR1 SGHVS and CDR2 FNYEAQ. The CDR3 spells CASSPNGEWNTEAFF. In DNA, the CDR3 is TGTGCCAGCAGTCCAAACGGGGAGTGGAACACTGAAGCTTTCTTT.

The rearrangement joins TRBV20-1 to TRBJ2-3; TRBD2 aligns across 9 bases. The CDR3 covers 17 residues. From germline, CDR1 is DFQATT and CDR2 SNEGSKA (reference sequence). The ends lost 3 bases at V and 2 bases at J; junction bases unmatched: 12. The CDR3 region has the DNA TGCAGTGCTAGTCTAAAGAGGGGACTAGCATACACAGATACGCAGTATTTT. The encoded protein is CSASLKRGLAYTDTQYF.

The chain joins TRBV27 to TRBJ2-3; 7 nucleotides line up with TRBD2. The J segment lost 1 base and the V segment lost 2 bases, leaving 12 bases of the junction unmatched. The CDR3 covers 18 residues. The V gene's germline CDR1 is MNHEY and CDR2 SMNVEV (reference sequence). The CDR3 region is CASSLRPSERGRTDTQYF. Here the CDR3 DNA reads TGTGCCAGCAGTTTACGGCCTTCTGAGCGGGGTCGCACAGATACGCAGTATTTT.

The rearrangement joins TRBV12-3 or TRBV12-4 to TRBJ2-1; D gene unclear. The length of the CDR3 is 14 residues. Trimming took 6 bases from V and 8 from J, leaving 17 bases between them. For the CDR3, the DNA is TGTGCCAGCAGCCCCGGCCTCCCAGAACATGAGCAGTTCTTC. Its translation: CASSPGLPEHEQFF.

V and J are TRBV7-2 and TRBJ1-6, with D perhaps matching TRBD1 (6 bases). Between the trimmed V and J ends, which lost 5 bases and 14 bases, there was a span of 16 bases. The CDR3 has 13 residues. Germline CDR1 SGHTA, CDR2 FQGNSA. This chain's CDR3 is CASSTQGRGTLHF. In DNA, the CDR3 is TGTGCCAGCAGCACACAGGGCCGGGGGACCCTCCACTTT. The whole variable domain, remainder taken from reference TRBV7-2 and TRBJ1-6, is GAGVSQSPSNKVTEKGKDVELRCDPISGHTALYWYRQSLGQGLEFLIYFQGNSAPDKSGLPSDRFSAERTGGSVSTLTIQRTQQEDSAVYLCASSTQGRGTLHFGNGTRLTVT.

This chain links TRBV4-2 with TRBJ2-6; no definite D call. Germline loops: CDR1 LGHNA, CDR2 YNFKEQ. The V end lost 0 bases, the J end lost 0 bases, and 12 bases lay between the germline ends. CDR3 length: 18 residues. As DNA, the CDR3 is TGTGCCAGCAGCCAAGAGGTGGCCTTCAGCTCTGGGGCCAACGTCCTGACTTTC. Encoded protein: CASSQEVAFSSGANVLTF.

This clonotype has a handful of counts. V gene TRBV12-3 or TRBV12-4 combines with J gene TRBJ2-1, with D uncertain. V was trimmed by 5 bases and J by 8 bases, leaving 16 bases between them. The CDR3 totals 14 residues. The CDR3 reads CASSDAKPGDEQFF. As DNA, the CDR3 is TGTGCCAGCAGTGACGCGAAGCCGGGCGATGAGCAGTTCTTC.

A few counts support this clonotype. The chain recombines TRBV20-1 with TRBJ2-3; 11 nucleotides agree with TRBD1. Germline V gene data show CDR1 as DFQATT and CDR2 as SNEGSKA (reference sequence). V shed 2 bases and J 2 bases; nucleotides not matched to a gene: 9. This CDR3 comprises 17 residues. The CDR3 bases are TGCAGTGCTAGAACTTTCCGGGACAGGGGGGTCACAGATACGCAGTATTTT. Its translation is CSARTFRDRGVTDTQYF.

This clonotype was observed a few times. The V gene is TRBV5-1, the J gene TRBJ1-4, with TRBD1 identical over 8 bases. Per the germline V gene, CDR1 is SGHRS and CDR2 is YFSETQ. J lost 8 bases, V lost 5 bases, and 11 bases had no gene match. The CDR3 has 15 residues. CDR3 sequence reads: CASSLTGQADEKLFF. In DNA, the CDR3 is TGCGCCAGCAGTTTGACGGGACAGGCGGACGAAAAACTGTTTTTT.

This clonotype was counted between two and nine times. V is TRBV5-6 and J is TRBJ1-4, with D possibly TRBD1 on 6 matching bases. Germline V gene lookup returns CDR1 SGHDT and CDR2 YYEEEE. This CDR3 has 14 amino acids. The V and J ends lost 5 bases and 8 bases respectively, with 16 bases between them. The CDR3 reads CASRATRGSEKLFF. The DNA for the CDR3 is TGTGCCAGCAGGGCCACCAGGGGTAGCGAAAAACTGTTTTTT.

The V call is TRBV15, the J call TRBJ2-7; 7 bases are a match to TRBD1. The CDR3 runs 16 residues. V lost 0 bases, J lost 4 bases, and 9 bases stayed unmatched. Germline lookup yields CDR1 LNHNV and CDR2 YYDKDF (reference sequence). The CDR3 DNA reads TGTGCCACCAGCAGAGATCTGGAGACAGGGACATACGAGCAGTACTTC. This encodes CATSRDLETGTYEQYF. The whole variable domain, filled in from reference TRBV15 and TRBJ2-7, reads DAMVIQNPRYQVTQFGKPVTLSCSQTLNHNVMYWYQQKSSQAPKLLFHYYDKDFNNEADTPDNFQSRRPNTSFCFLDIRSPGLGDTAMYLCATSRDLETGTYEQYFGPGTRLTVT.

In this sample, this clonotype turned up a few times. The chain joins TRBV5-1 to TRBJ2-3; 12 bases are shared with TRBD2. Trimming removed 0 bases from V and 2 bases from J; junction bases left unmatched: 7. The germline V gene has CDR1 SGHRS and CDR2 YFSETQ. The CDR3 totals 18 residues. The CDR3 nucleotides read TGCGCCAGCAGCTTGGTTTCTAGCGGGGGGGCAGACACAGATACGCAGTATTTT. It translates to CASSLVSSGGADTDTQYF.

This clonotype was seen only a few times. This rearrangement joins TRBV5-1 to TRBJ2-2; a weak D match, TRBD1 (5 bases). V was cut by 6 bases and J by 10 bases, with 19 bases left in between. Germline assignment: CDR1 SGHRS and CDR2 YFSETQ. The CDR3 is 14 residues long. CDR3 region: CASTPAGAQLELFF. The CDR3 DNA reads TGCGCCAGCACCCCGGCTGGGGCGCAGCTGGAGCTGTTTTTT.

This clonotype was seen more than once but under ten times. This chain uses TRBV5-5 with TRBJ2-7; 7 bases agree with TRBD1. Germline loops: CDR1 SGHKS, CDR2 YYEKEE (reference sequence). Trimming removed 4 bases from V and 3 bases from J; junction bases left unmatched: 10. The CDR3 covers 15 residues. CDR3 in amino acids: CASSRQGVWDYEQYF. CDR3 DNA sequence: TGTGCCAGCAGCCGTCAGGGGGTTTGGGACTACGAGCAGTACTTC.

The sample holds one count of this clonotype. This rearrangement joins TRBV10-3 to TRBJ2-7; 7 nucleotides match TRBD2. V lost 4 bases to trimming and J lost 1 base; unmatched junction nucleotides: 7. The CDR3 spans 15 residues. The germline CDR1 and CDR2 sequences are ENHRY and SYGVKD. The CDR3 coding sequence is TGTGCCATCAGTGTAAGGTCTAGCGGTTCCTACGAGCAGTACTTC. Translated: CAISVRSSGSYEQYF.

The chain joins TRBV9 to TRBJ2-1; TRBD1 or TRBD2 may be the D gene (6 bases each). Germline assignment: CDR1 SGDLS and CDR2 YYNGEE. This CDR3 is 13 amino acids long. V lost 8 bases, J lost 9 bases, and 18 bases lay in between. The CDR3: CASGTTSYGEQFF. The CDR3 coding sequence is TGTGCCAGTGGGACAACTAGCTACGGTGAGCAGTTCTTC.

This clonotype was counted between two and nine times. The chain couples TRBV20-1 to TRBJ2-4; TRBD1 agrees at 7 bases. The V and J ends lost 2 bases and 0 bases, in that order; junction bases with no gene match: 1. CDR1 is DFQATT and CDR2 is SNEGSKA in the germline V gene (reference sequence). The CDR3 runs 14 residues. The CDR3 sequence is CSARQGVAKNIQYF. CDR3 DNA sequence: TGCAGTGCTAGACAGGGGGTAGCCAAAAACATTCAGTACTTC.

The gene calls are TRBV12-3 or TRBV12-4 and TRBJ1-2, with unresolved D. Trimming left V 2 bases short and J 5 bases short, with 15 bases between. The CDR3 runs 15 residues. CDR3 region: CASSLRPGALYGYTF. The CDR3 bases are TGTGCCAGCAGTTTACGTCCGGGCGCCTTATATGGCTACACCTTC.

A few counts support this clonotype. CDR3 residues: CASSYLFRGRRPEAFF. As DNA, the CDR3 is TGTGCCAGCAGTTACTTATTCAGGGGCCGAAGGCCTGAAGCTTTCTTT. The chain recombines TRBV6-5 with TRBJ1-1; perhaps TRBD1 as D (6 bases). V shed 1 base and J shed 6 bases, with 18 bases lying between them. CDR3 length: 16 amino acids. Germline V gives CDR1 MNHEY, CDR2 SVGAGI.

This clonotype was detected once. The chain combines TRBV10-1 with TRBJ2-3; 9 nucleotides match TRBD1. Germline CDR1 is WNHNN and CDR2 is SYGVQD (reference sequence). This CDR3 is 17 amino acids long. After removal of 2 bases from V and 2 bases from J, the junction contained 8 bases not matched to a gene. CDR3 nucleotides: TGCGCCAGCAGTGAGGGGCCGGGACAGGGATACACAGATACGCAGTATTTT. Its protein is CASSEGPGQGYTDTQYF.